Below are 19 T cell receptor beta chains sequenced from a single sample in a study of blood T cell repertoires in COVID-19. Assay: immunoSEQ multiplex PCR; the TCRdb copy retains only in-frame clones and omits some. The data show 110,000 or so clones, more than 80% seen once. The sequenced sample consisted of peripheral blood. The receptors stem from a woman aged 50 to 65 with acute or convalescent COVID-19.

The chain links TRBV6-6 to TRBJ1-6, with D tentatively TRBD1 (6 bases). The CDR3 spans 16 residues. Germline V lookup: CDR1 MNHNY, CDR2 SVGAGI (reference sequence). Trimming took off 4 bases at V and 9 bases at J, with 19 bases between the two ends. CDR3 residues: CASSSPGQAKGSPLHF. CDR3 in DNA: TGTGCCAGCAGTTCCCCGGGACAAGCTAAGGGTTCACCCCTCCACTTT.

The V call is TRBV15, the J call TRBJ2-3, with TRBD2 matching 10 bases. This CDR3 spans 18 amino acids. Germline values: CDR1 LNHNV, CDR2 YYDKDF (reference sequence). V lost 1 base, J lost 1 base, and 8 bases stayed unmatched. The CDR3 bases are TGTGCCACCAGCAGAGCGGCTAGCGGGAGCGTACGCACAGATACGCAGTATTTT. This encodes CATSRAASGSVRTDTQYF.

This chain links TRBV2 with TRBJ1-4; 7 positions agree with TRBD1. From germline, CDR1 is SNHLY and CDR2 FYNNEI. The CDR3 runs 13 residues. The J segment lost 7 bases and the V segment lost 8 bases, leaving 7 bases of the junction unmatched. In DNA form, the CDR3 reads TGTGCCAGCTACAGGGGTGCCGGTGAAAAACTGTTTTTT. Translating gives CASYRGAGEKLFF.

J is TRBJ1-6 and V is TRBV4-3; D unclear. The CDR3 runs 15 residues. Germline loops: CDR1 LGHNA, CDR2 YSLEER. Trimming cost V 5 bases and J 8 bases, with 16 bases left between them. This chain's CDR3 is CASSSAPATDSPLHF. As DNA, the CDR3 is TGCGCCAGCAGCTCTGCACCCGCAACGGATTCACCCCTCCACTTT.

This clone was detected once. This chain connects TRBV27 to TRBJ1-6; unclear D gene. This CDR3 has 15 amino acids. Per germline, CDR1 MNHEY and CDR2 SMNVEV (reference sequence). V was pared by 3 bases and J by 5 bases, with 11 bases between. CDR3 loop: CASSLAGGNNSPLHF. In DNA, the CDR3 is TGTGCCAGCAGTTTGGCAGGCGGGAATAATTCACCCCTCCACTTT.

The chain combines TRBV10-2 with TRBJ1-1, with D perhaps TRBD1 (6 bases). Germline CDR1 is WSHSY and CDR2 is SAAADI. Trimming cost V 6 bases and J 3 bases, with 11 bases left between them. This CDR3 has 13 residues. CDR3 loop: CASRGQRDTEAFF. In DNA form, the CDR3 reads TGCGCCAGCAGAGGACAGAGGGACACTGAAGCTTTCTTT.

The genes are TRBV7-9 and TRBJ1-1, with a possible D match to TRBD1 (6 bases). CDR1 and CDR2 (germline): SEHNR, FQNEAQ (reference sequence). Trimming took 6 bases from V and 1 from J, leaving 9 bases between them. The CDR3 consists of 13 residues. The CDR3: CASSRGQNTEAFF. In DNA, the CDR3 is TGTGCCAGCAGTCGGGGACAGAACACTGAAGCTTTCTTT.

This sequence joins TRBV2 and TRBJ2-7; 10 bases match TRBD1. V shed 5 bases, J shed 4 bases, and the junction held 8 bases outside the gene matches. Germline V lookup: CDR1 SNHLY, CDR2 FYNNEI. There are 15 residues in the CDR3. The chain's CDR3 is CASSPGQGVTYEQYF. CDR3 sequence (DNA): TGTGCCAGCAGTCCCGGACAGGGGGTGACGTACGAGCAGTACTTC.

V is TRBV5-8 and J is TRBJ1-1; TRBD1 matches at 10 bases. Germline CDR1 is SGHTS and CDR2 is YDEGEE. Germline trimming cut 3 bases from V and 3 bases from J; bases unmatched to any gene: 11. This CDR3 has 17 residues. CDR3 sequence: CASSSGTGVVFYTEAFF. The CDR3 coding sequence is TGTGCCAGCAGCTCTGGGACAGGGGTAGTTTTTTACACTGAAGCTTTCTTT.

The CDR3, as DNA: TGTGCCAGTGGGACTAGCGGGGGGGTTGAGCAGTTCTTC. Protein sequence: CASGTSGGVEQFF. The rearrangement links TRBV19 to TRBJ2-1; 16 nucleotides agree with TRBD2. Germline V gene sequence: CDR1 LNHDA, CDR2 SQIVND (reference sequence). This CDR3 region has 13 residues. The J segment lost 9 bases and the V segment lost 8 bases, leaving 1 base of the junction unmatched. Full variable domain (outside the CDR3, taken from reference TRBV19 and TRBJ2-1): DGGITQSPKYLFRKEGQNVTLSCEQNLNHDAMYWYRQDPGQGLRLIYYSQIVNDFQKGDIAEGYSVSREKKESFPLTVTSAQKNPTAFYLCASGTSGGVEQFFGPGTRLTVL.

The rearrangement links TRBV18 to TRBJ2-2, with D unresolved. Germline V lookup: CDR1 KGHSH, CDR2 LQKENI. The CDR3 contains 15 residues. V lost 0 bases and J lost 4, with 9 bases in between. CDR3 in DNA: TGTGCCAGCTCACCACCCACTTCTTTCACCGGGGAGCTGTTTTTT. Its translation is CASSPPTSFTGELFF.

J is TRBJ2-3 and V is TRBV18; D gene unclear. The germline V and J ends were trimmed by 3 bases and 5 bases, with 6 bases remaining between them. The CDR3 has 12 residues. Germline V gene data show CDR1 as KGHSH and CDR2 as LQKENI. CDR3 bases: TGTGCCAGCTCACCCAACGGAGATACGCAGTATTTT. Protein sequence: CASSPNGDTQYF.

This clone is a singleton in its sample. The chain is built from TRBV30 and TRBJ2-4, with D uncertain. CDR1 GTSNPN and CDR2 SVGIG come from the germline V gene (reference sequence). The CDR3 has 13 residues. V was trimmed by 5 bases and J by 4 bases, leaving 12 bases between them. CDR3 in amino acids: CAWGRGGKNIQYF. The CDR3 DNA is TGTGCCTGGGGTAGAGGTGGGAAAAACATTCAGTACTTC.

This sequence joins TRBV7-8 and TRBJ1-2; 7 nucleotides align to TRBD1. The CDR3 loop spans 14 amino acids. The J segment lost 5 bases and the V segment lost 2 bases, leaving 5 bases of the junction unmatched. The germline V gene encodes CDR1 SGHVS and CDR2 FQNEAQ. The DNA for the CDR3 is TGTGCCAGCAGCTTAAAGGGGACAGAGTATGGCTACACCTTC. The encoded protein is CASSLKGTEYGYTF.

CDR3 residues: CASSVSPLAEKNIQYF. The CDR3 DNA is TGTGCCAGCAGCGTATCCCCATTAGCGGAAAAAAACATTCAGTACTTC. V gene TRBV9 combines with J gene TRBJ2-4; a possible D gene is TRBD2 (6 bases). This CDR3 is 16 amino acids long. Germline V gene sequence: CDR1 SGDLS, CDR2 YYNGEE. V lost 1 base, J lost 4 bases, and 15 bases lay in between.

This chain connects TRBV15 to TRBJ2-3; maybe TRBD2 (6 bases). Germline CDR1 LNHNV, CDR2 YYDKDF (reference sequence). The CDR3 loop spans 16 amino acids. The V end lost 3 bases, the J end lost 0 bases, and 13 bases lay between the germline ends. The CDR3, as DNA: TGTGCCACCAGCAGGAACCGGGACTCAAGCACAGATACGCAGTATTTT. It codes for CATSRNRDSSTDTQYF.

The chain combines TRBV30 with TRBJ2-7, with D possibly being TRBD2 (6 bases). The CDR3 is made up of 16 amino acids. CDR1 and CDR2 (germline): GTSNPN, SVGIG (reference sequence). Between the trimmed V and J ends, which lost 5 bases and 0 bases, there was a span of 20 bases. The CDR3 is CAWGGTGTPASYEQYF. The CDR3 bases are TGTGCCTGGGGGGGTACCGGGACTCCAGCCTCCTACGAGCAGTACTTC.

The gene calls are TRBV19 and TRBJ1-2, with D perhaps TRBD1 (6 bases). There are 14 residues in the CDR3. CDR1 LNHDA and CDR2 SQIVND come from the germline V gene (reference sequence). V was cut by 6 bases and J by 2 bases, with 13 bases left in between. Here the CDR3 DNA reads TGTGCCAGTAGCCCCAGGGGCAAGAACTATGGCTACACCTTC. It translates to CASSPRGKNYGYTF.

J is TRBJ2-7 and V is TRBV27, with TRBD1 identical over 8 bases. CDR3 length: 14 residues. Germline values: CDR1 MNHEY, CDR2 SMNVEV (reference sequence). V was pared by 6 bases and J by 3 bases, with 7 bases of the junction left unmatched. CDR3 coding DNA: TGTGCCAGCAGAGCAGGGGGCTTGATCTACGAGCAGTACTTC. This gives the protein CASRAGGLIYEQYF.